Below are 5 T cell receptor beta chains sequenced from a single sample in a study of cytomegalovirus exposure and HLA in healthy donors. PCR involved 60 Vbeta and 13 Jbeta primers. Profiled with immunoSEQ multiplex PCR; TCRdb holds only in-frame clones, not every one. Here the sample spans about 90,000 clones, 67% being singletons. The sequencing input was PBMCs. The receptors stem from a man aged 25-40 years in good health and CMV-seronegative.

The gene calls are TRBV15 and TRBJ2-6; D is unclear. Per germline, CDR1 LNHNV and CDR2 YYDKDF (reference sequence). Trimming took 0 bases from V and 0 from J, leaving 3 bases between them. The CDR3 extends over 15 amino acids. The CDR3: CATSRDHSGANVLTF. The DNA of the CDR3 is TGTGCCACCAGCAGAGATCACTCTGGGGCCAACGTCCTGACTTTC.

This rearrangement joins TRBV19 to TRBJ2-7; D may be TRBD2 (6 bases). V lost 7 bases to trimming and J lost 4 bases, with 8 bases between them. In germline, CDR1 is LNHDA, CDR2 SQIVND (reference sequence). There are 11 residues in the CDR3. The CDR3 sequence: CASTAGYEQYF. CDR3 DNA: TGTGCCAGTACCGCGGGGTACGAGCAGTACTTC. Drawing the rest from reference TRBV19 and TRBJ2-7, the complete variable domain is DGGITQSPKYLFRKEGQNVTLSCEQNLNHDAMYWYRQDPGQGLRLIYYSQIVNDFQKGDIAEGYSVSREKKESFPLTVTSAQKNPTAFYLCASTAGYEQYFGPGTRLTVT.

The chain is built from TRBV28 and TRBJ1-4; a weak D match, TRBD1 (6 bases). Germline CDR1 and CDR2: MDHEN and SYDVKM. The CDR3 spans 15 residues. V was clipped by 3 bases and J by 7 bases, with 15 bases between them. The CDR3 DNA sequence: TGTGCCAGCAGTTTGGGCGACAGGTTGGGTGAAAAACTGTTTTTT. It encodes CASSLGDRLGEKLFF. The variable domain in full, with the rest retrieved from reference TRBV28 and TRBJ1-4, is DVKVTQSSRYLVKRTGEKVFLECVQDMDHENMFWYRQDPGLGLRLIYFSYDVKMKEKGDIPEGYSVSREKKERFSLILESASTNQTSMYLCASSLGDRLGEKLFFGSGTQLSVL.

The genes are TRBV7-3 and TRBJ1-2; D is possibly TRBD1 (5 bases). The germline V gene has CDR1 SGHTA and CDR2 FQGTGA. V lost 2 bases and J lost 0, with 10 bases in between. CDR3 length equals 15 residues. CDR3: CASSLWGQANYGYTF. The CDR3 DNA reads as TGTGCCAGCAGCTTATGGGGCCAAGCTAACTATGGCTACACCTTC.

The chain couples TRBV5-1 to TRBJ1-1; TRBD1 matches 9 bases. CDR1 and CDR2 (germline): SGHRS, YFSETQ. The V segment lost 4 bases and the J segment 10 bases; nucleotides outside the gene matches: 11. The CDR3 is 14 residues long. In nucleotides, the CDR3 is TGCGCCAGCAGCCCGGGGACAGGGAGAGGTACAGCTTTCTTT. It is translated as CASSPGTGRGTAFF.